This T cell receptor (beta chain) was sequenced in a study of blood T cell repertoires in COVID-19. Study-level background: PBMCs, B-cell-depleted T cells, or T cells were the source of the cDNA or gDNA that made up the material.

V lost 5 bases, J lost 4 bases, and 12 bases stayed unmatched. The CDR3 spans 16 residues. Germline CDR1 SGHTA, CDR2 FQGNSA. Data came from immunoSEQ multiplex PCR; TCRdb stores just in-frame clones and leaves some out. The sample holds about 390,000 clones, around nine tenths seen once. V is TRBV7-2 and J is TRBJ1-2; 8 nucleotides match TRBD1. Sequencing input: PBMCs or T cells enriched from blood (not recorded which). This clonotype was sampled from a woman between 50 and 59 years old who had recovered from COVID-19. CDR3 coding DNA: TGTGCCAGCAGCCCAGGTCAGGGGGCGCATGGCTATGGCTACACCTTC. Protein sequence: CASSPGQGAHGYGYTF.